This passage covers 3 T cell receptor beta chains from one sample sequenced in a study of cytomegalovirus exposure and HLA in healthy donors. This PCR relied on a set of 60 Vbeta primers and 13 Jbeta primers. Sequencing was performed with immunoSEQ multiplex PCR; in TCRdb, only in-frame clones are kept and a portion is missing. The profile covers fewer than 150,000 clones, with more than 60% appearing a single time and 2.5% to 3.5% taken by the ten largest. Sequences were obtained from PBMCs. The receptors originated from a male donor in good health and CMV-seronegative.

The chain uses TRBV27 and TRBJ2-6, with D hard to call. In germline, CDR1 is MNHEY, CDR2 SMNVEV (reference sequence). Trimming shortened V by 3 bases and J by 0 bases, and 3 bases separated the two germline ends. The CDR3 runs 14 residues. CDR3 sequence (DNA): TGTGCCAGCAGTTTCGGCTCTGGGGCCAACGTCCTGACTTTC. This encodes CASSFGSGANVLTF. The variable domain in full, completed from reference TRBV27 and TRBJ2-6, reads EAQVTQNPRYLITVTGKKLTVTCSQNMNHEYMSWYRQDPGLGLRQIYYSMNVEVTDKGDVPEGYKVSRKEKRNFPLILESPSPNQTSLYFCASSFGSGANVLTFGAGSRLTVL.

The count of this clone is one. J is TRBJ1-1 and V is TRBV18; D is possibly TRBD1 (6 bases). The V gene lost 2 bases and the J gene lost 4 bases, with 23 bases spanning the gap. Per germline, CDR1 KGHSH and CDR2 LQKENI. The CDR3 runs 18 residues. The CDR3 reads CASSPFRDTSWVSTEAFF. In DNA, the CDR3 is TGTGCCAGCTCACCATTTCGGGACACGAGTTGGGTATCCACTGAAGCTTTCTTT.

A note on this clone: Distinct nucleotide sequences in the sample also encode this CDR3. The chain recombines TRBV30 with TRBJ2-5; D unresolved. The CDR3 covers 11 residues. V lost 0 bases to trimming and J lost 5 bases, with 4 bases between them. Germline lookup yields CDR1 GTSNPN and CDR2 SVGIG (reference sequence). CDR3 amino acids: CAWSVRETQYF. The CDR3 DNA reads as TGTGCCTGGAGTGTTCGGGAGACCCAGTACTTC.